This T cell receptor (beta chain) was sequenced for a study of T cells in women clearing cervical HPV infection. The overall study: Controls were women whose single incident HPV16 infection cleared within 12 months without precancer or cancer. Only a few women had HLA typing results available.

Study-level points and caveats: Cases carried less TRBV6-7 than controls: roughly 0.12% versus 0.17%. It is unknown whether associations predate infection; no effector/memory or HPV-specific sorting.

Using immunoSEQ multiplex PCR, the repertoire was profiled, and TCRdb retains in-frame clones only, with some absent. The listing records tens of thousands of clones. Unmatched junction bases numbered 5, after V lost 1 base and J lost 3 bases. CDR1 SGHRS and CDR2 YFSETQ come from the germline V gene. The CDR3 has 15 residues. In the case of this clone: Its antigen is still unknown. The sequence runs out 3 residues before the end of the CDR3; the remainder is reconstructed from the germline J gene.

This sequence originates from a woman between 18 and 69 years old with a cervical HPV16 infection that either progressed to CIN3+ or cleared (not recorded which). Material for sequencing was blood buffy coat. The J gene is TRBJ1-2, the V gene TRBV5-1, with 8 bases aligning to TRBD1. CDR3 bases read: TGCGCCAGCAGCTTGCCGGGACAGGAGCACTATGGC. As protein: CASSLPGQEHYG. From start to end, the CDR3 is CASSLPGQEHYGYTF. Together with reference TRBV5-1 and TRBJ1-2, the CDR3 gives the full variable domain: KAGVTQTPRYLIKTRGQQVTLSCSPISGHRSVSWYQQTPGQGLQFLFEYFSETQRNKGNFPGRFSGRQFSNSRSEMNVSTLELGDSALYLCASSLPGQEHYGYTFGSGTRLTVV.